This passage covers 15 T cell receptor beta chains from one sample sequenced in a study of technical replicates of blood from several donors. Using immunoSEQ multiplex PCR, the repertoire was profiled, and TCRdb retains in-frame clones only, with some absent. The sample comprises about 94,000 clones, approximately 95% of which are singletons, and approximately 0.22% rests with the top ten. The sequenced sample consisted of T cells isolated from PBMCs. The receptors here all came from a human donor in good health.

This clone came up once. The V call is TRBV6-5, the J call TRBJ1-4, with D maybe TRBD1 (5 bases). The CDR3 contains 15 residues. CDR1 is MNHEY, CDR2 SVGAGI, per germline. V was trimmed by 2 bases and J by 6 bases, leaving 13 bases between them. The CDR3 loop reads CASSYGGGGYEKLFF. DNA of the CDR3: TGTGCCAGCAGTTACGGGGGTGGGGGGTATGAAAAACTGTTTTTT.

V usage is TRBV9 and J usage is TRBJ1-4; TRBD1 matches at 8 bases. Germline assignment: CDR1 SGDLS and CDR2 YYNGEE. Unmatched junction bases numbered 2, after V lost 0 bases and J lost 7 bases. The CDR3 is 14 amino acids. The DNA of the CDR3 is TGTGCCAGCAGCGTAGCCAGGGGGCCTGAAAAACTGTTTTTT. It yields the protein CASSVARGPEKLFF. The full variable domain, completed using reference TRBV9 and TRBJ1-4, is DSGVTQTPKHLITATGQRVTLRCSPRSGDLSVYWYQQSLDQGLQFLIQYYNGEERAKGNILERFSAQQFPDLHSELNLSSLELGDSALYFCASSVARGPEKLFFGSGTQLSVL.

The chain is built from TRBV4-2 and TRBJ2-7, with D uncertain. This CDR3 region has 17 residues. Trimming took 2 bases from V and 0 from J, leaving 17 bases between them. Germline loops: CDR1 LGHNA, CDR2 YNFKEQ. CDR3: CASSQPALTTTSYEQYF. The CDR3 nucleotides read TGTGCCAGCAGCCAACCAGCGCTCACAACCACCTCCTACGAGCAGTACTTC.

The V call is TRBV5-4, the J call TRBJ1-2; the D gene is possibly TRBD1 (5 bases). Germline V gene data show CDR1 as SGHNT and CDR2 as YYREEE (reference sequence). This CDR3 has 14 residues. Trimming removed 3 bases at V and 5 bases at J, with 14 bases between. In nucleotides, the CDR3 is TGTGCCAGCAGCTCGGAGCTTACAGGATATGGCTACACCTTC. Its protein is CASSSELTGYGYTF.

The rearrangement links TRBV6-1 to TRBJ2-7; 9 bases match TRBD1. CDR1 is MNHNS, CDR2 SASEGT, per germline. The CDR3 is made up of 15 amino acids. The trim removed 2 bases at V and 5 bases at J, leaving 7 bases unmatched. In DNA form, the CDR3 reads TGTGCCAGCAGTGAAACCGGGACAGGGAGGAACGAGCAGTACTTC. Its protein product is CASSETGTGRNEQYF.

This clone occurred a few times. V usage is TRBV11-2 and J usage is TRBJ1-1, with D uncertain. CDR3 size: 15 residues. Germline CDR1 SGHAT, CDR2 FQNNGV. Trimming removed 5 bases from V and 0 bases from J, with 13 bases in between. For the CDR3, the DNA is TGTGCCAGCAGCCTCTCGAGAGGATTGAACACTGAAGCTTTCTTT. Protein product: CASSLSRGLNTEAFF.

The chain carries TRBV4-1 and TRBJ2-7, with D maybe TRBD2 (6 bases). The J call may be mistaken, given a closer DNA end match to TRBJ2-5. The CDR3 has 14 residues. The V gene's germline CDR1 is MGHRA and CDR2 YSYEKL. This CDR3 reads CASSQVAVIETQYF. Here the CDR3 DNA reads TGCGCCAGCAGCCAAGTAGCGGTAATTGAGACCCAGTACTTC.

The V call is TRBV6-5, the J call TRBJ2-5; 10 bases align to TRBD1. There are 16 residues in the CDR3. In germline, CDR1 is MNHEY, CDR2 SVGAGI. V shed 4 bases and J 4 bases; nucleotides not matched to a gene: 9. CDR3 DNA sequence: TGTGCCAGCAGTTCGACAGGGGGCGATGTAAGAGAGACCCAGTACTTC. This encodes CASSSTGGDVRETQYF.

This clone was seen just once. The genes are TRBV6-5 and TRBJ2-7; D uncertain. The CDR3 consists of 14 residues. Trimming pared 2 bases from V and 0 bases from J, leaving 8 bases between. Per germline, CDR1 MNHEY and CDR2 SVGAGI. This CDR3 is CASSYGSSSYEQYF. Here the CDR3 DNA reads TGTGCCAGCAGTTACGGGTCTAGCTCCTACGAGCAGTACTTC.

The chain is built from TRBV5-6 and TRBJ2-3, with unresolved D. The germline V gene encodes CDR1 SGHDT and CDR2 YYEEEE. CDR3 size: 15 residues. Trimming cost V 0 bases and J 0 bases, with 8 bases left between them. The CDR3 loop reads CASSLALESTDTQYF. The CDR3 DNA is TGTGCCAGCAGCTTGGCGCTAGAAAGCACAGATACGCAGTATTTT.

The chain carries TRBV7-3 and TRBJ2-7; 7 bases are a match to TRBD1. V shed 5 bases, J shed 3 bases, and the junction held 7 bases outside the gene matches. The CDR3 runs to 14 residues. Germline CDR1 reads SGHTA; CDR2 reads FQGTGA. CDR3 in DNA: TGTGCCAGCAGCCCCCAGACAGGGAGCTACGAGCAGTACTTC. It yields the protein CASSPQTGSYEQYF.

This chain joins TRBV7-9 and TRBJ2-1; 7 nucleotides match TRBD2. J lost 5 bases, V lost 5 bases, and 15 bases had no gene match. Looked up from germline, CDR1 is SEHNR and CDR2 is FQNEAQ (reference sequence). This CDR3 region has 17 residues. This chain's CDR3 is CASSRAWGGSRDNEQFF. CDR3 DNA sequence: TGTGCCAGCAGCCGAGCCTGGGGCGGGAGTAGGGACAATGAGCAGTTCTTC.

The V gene is TRBV5-1, the J gene TRBJ2-7, with TRBD2 identical over 9 bases. Germline CDR1 reads SGHRS; CDR2 reads YFSETQ. The CDR3 sequence is 14 residues long. J lost 3 bases, V lost 4 bases, and 5 bases had no gene match. CDR3 in DNA: TGCGCCAGCAGCCAGGGACTAGCCCTCTACGAGCAGTACTTC. The encoded protein is CASSQGLALYEQYF.

This chain links TRBV27 with TRBJ1-4; unclear D gene. The V end was cut by 6 bases, the J end by 11 bases, with 16 bases between. The germline gives CDR1 MNHEY, CDR2 SMNVEV (reference sequence). This CDR3 spans 13 amino acids. The CDR3: CASRPDRSIKLFF. CDR3 DNA: TGTGCCAGCAGGCCCGACCGGAGTATTAAACTGTTTTTT.

The chain is built from TRBV28 and TRBJ2-1, with 9 bases aligning to TRBD1. CDR1 and CDR2 (germline): MDHEN, SYDVKM. The CDR3 consists of 16 residues. The ends lost 6 bases at V and 5 bases at J; junction bases unmatched: 11. In DNA form, the CDR3 reads TGTGCCAGCAGGGTGGGACAGGGTAGTTTCGACAATGAGCAGTTCTTC. It is translated as CASRVGQGSFDNEQFF.